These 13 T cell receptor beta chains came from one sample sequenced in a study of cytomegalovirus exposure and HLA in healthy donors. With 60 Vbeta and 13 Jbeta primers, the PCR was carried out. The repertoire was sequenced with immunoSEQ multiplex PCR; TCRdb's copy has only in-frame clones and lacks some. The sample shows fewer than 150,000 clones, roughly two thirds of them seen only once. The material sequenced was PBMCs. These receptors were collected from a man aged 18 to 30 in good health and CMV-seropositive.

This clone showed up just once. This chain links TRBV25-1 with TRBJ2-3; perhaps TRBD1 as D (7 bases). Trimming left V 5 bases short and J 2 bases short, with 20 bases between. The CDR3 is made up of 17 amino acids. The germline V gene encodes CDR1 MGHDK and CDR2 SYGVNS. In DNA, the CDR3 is TGTGCCAGCAGTATTAACCGTGGAGGGGGCCTCACAGATACGCAGTATTTT. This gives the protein CASSINRGGGLTDTQYF.

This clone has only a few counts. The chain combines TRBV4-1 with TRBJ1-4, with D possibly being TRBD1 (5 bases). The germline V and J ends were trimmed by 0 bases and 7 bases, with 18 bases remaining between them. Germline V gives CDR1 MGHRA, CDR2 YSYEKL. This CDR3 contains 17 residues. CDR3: CASSQDPPQGWGEKLFF. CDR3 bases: TGCGCCAGCAGCCAAGATCCGCCTCAGGGTTGGGGTGAAAAACTGTTTTTT.

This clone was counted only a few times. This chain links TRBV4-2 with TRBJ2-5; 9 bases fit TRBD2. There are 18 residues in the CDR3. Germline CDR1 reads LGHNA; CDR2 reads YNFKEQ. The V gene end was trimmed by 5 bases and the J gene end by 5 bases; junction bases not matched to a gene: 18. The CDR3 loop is CASSYSEAGGPGKETQYF. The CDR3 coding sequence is TGTGCCAGCAGCTACTCGGAGGCGGGGGGGCCGGGAAAGGAGACCCAGTACTTC.

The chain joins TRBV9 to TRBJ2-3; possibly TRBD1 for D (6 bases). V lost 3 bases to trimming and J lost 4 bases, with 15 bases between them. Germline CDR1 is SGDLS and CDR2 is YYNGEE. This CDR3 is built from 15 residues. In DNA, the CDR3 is TGTGCCAGCAGCGCAGGGGTAGCCCTCCCAGATACGCAGTATTTT. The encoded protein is CASSAGVALPDTQYF.

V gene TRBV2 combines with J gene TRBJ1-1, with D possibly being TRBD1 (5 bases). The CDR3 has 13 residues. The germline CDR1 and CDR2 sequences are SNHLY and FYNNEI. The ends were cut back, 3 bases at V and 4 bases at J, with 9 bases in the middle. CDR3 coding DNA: TGTGCCAGCAGTGACAGGGCATTCACTGAAGCTTTCTTT. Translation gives CASSDRAFTEAFF.

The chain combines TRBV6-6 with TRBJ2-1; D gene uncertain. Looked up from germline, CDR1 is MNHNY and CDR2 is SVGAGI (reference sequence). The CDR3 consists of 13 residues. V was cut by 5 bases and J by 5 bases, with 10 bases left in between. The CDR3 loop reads CASSPRVDNEQFF. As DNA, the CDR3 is TGTGCCAGCAGTCCCCGGGTAGACAATGAGCAGTTCTTC.

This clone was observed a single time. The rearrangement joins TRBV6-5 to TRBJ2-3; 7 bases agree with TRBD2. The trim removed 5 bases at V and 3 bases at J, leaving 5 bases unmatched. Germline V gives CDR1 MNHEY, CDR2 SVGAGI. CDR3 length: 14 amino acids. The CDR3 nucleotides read TGTGCCAGCAGTAGGACTAGTACTACAGATACGCAGTATTTT. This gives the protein CASSRTSTTDTQYF.

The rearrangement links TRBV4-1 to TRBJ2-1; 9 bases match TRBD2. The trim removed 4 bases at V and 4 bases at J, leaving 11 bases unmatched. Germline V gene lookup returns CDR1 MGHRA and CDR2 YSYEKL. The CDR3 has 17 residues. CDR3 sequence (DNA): TGCGCCAGCAGCCGAATCGAGCTAGCGGGGACTTACAATGAGCAGTTCTTC. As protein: CASSRIELAGTYNEQFF.

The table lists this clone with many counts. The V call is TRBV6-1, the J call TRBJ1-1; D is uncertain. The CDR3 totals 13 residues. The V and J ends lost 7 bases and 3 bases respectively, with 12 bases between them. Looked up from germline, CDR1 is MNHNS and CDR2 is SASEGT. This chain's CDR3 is CASTLTGDTEAFF. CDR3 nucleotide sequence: TGTGCCAGCACCCTGACCGGGGACACTGAAGCTTTCTTT.

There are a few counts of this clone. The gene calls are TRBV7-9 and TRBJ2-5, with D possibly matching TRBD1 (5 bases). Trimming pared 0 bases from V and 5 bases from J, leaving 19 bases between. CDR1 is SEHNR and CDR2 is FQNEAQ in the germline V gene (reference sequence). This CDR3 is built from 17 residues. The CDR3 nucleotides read TGTGCCAGCAGCTTAGCCCCCCGGGCCAGTGGGGCGGAGACCCAGTACTTC. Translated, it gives CASSLAPRASGAETQYF.

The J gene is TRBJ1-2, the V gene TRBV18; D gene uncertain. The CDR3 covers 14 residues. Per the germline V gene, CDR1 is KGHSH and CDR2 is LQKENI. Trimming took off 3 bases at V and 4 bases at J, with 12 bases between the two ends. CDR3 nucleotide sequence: TGTGCCAGCTCACCCGCGACTCCGGGCTATGGCTACACCTTC. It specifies CASSPATPGYGYTF. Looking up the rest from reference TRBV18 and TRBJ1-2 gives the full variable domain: NAGVMQNPRHLVRRRGQEARLRCSPMKGHSHVYWYRQLPEEGLKFMVYLQKENIIDESGMPKERFSAEFPKEGPSILRIQQVVRGDSAAYFCASSPATPGYGYTFGSGTRLTVV.

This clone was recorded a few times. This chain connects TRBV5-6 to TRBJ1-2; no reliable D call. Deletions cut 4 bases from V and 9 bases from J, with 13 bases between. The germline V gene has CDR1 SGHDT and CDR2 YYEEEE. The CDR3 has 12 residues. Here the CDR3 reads CASSGSRVSYTF. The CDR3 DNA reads TGTGCCAGCAGCGGGTCCCGGGTGAGCTACACCTTC.

As DNA, the CDR3 is TGTGCCAGCAGCGGACAGGGGATTACACATGGCTACACCTTC. Amino acids: CASSGQGITHGYTF. The rearrangement uses TRBV9 and TRBJ1-2; 8 nucleotides line up with TRBD1. Germline lookup yields CDR1 SGDLS and CDR2 YYNGEE. The V segment lost 3 bases and the J segment 6 bases; nucleotides outside the gene matches: 7. The CDR3 runs 14 residues.